This TCR beta chain was found in a study of T cells in Graves' hyperthyroidism and ophthalmopathy. Notes on the study in general: In the blood, most expanded thyroid clonotypes above 0.001 appeared as well. Before onset, ophthalmopathy was predicted by the model a median about 6.2 months earlier.

The CDR3 has 14 residues. Unmatched junction bases numbered 3, after V lost 4 bases and J lost 1 base. Germline V gene lookup returns CDR1 DFQATT and CDR2 SNEGSKA (reference sequence). It was considered stable Graves' hyperthyroidism when ophthalmopathy did not progress within 18 months. PBMCs came from 8.5 to 10 ml fresh peripheral blood. Using RNA transcripts as the source, TCR beta CDR3 regions were amplified. The HTBI primer set was used in a first-round RT-PCR of the TCR CDR3. TCRdb used MiXCR to reprocess the multiplex PCR reads, holding one entry per CDR3 protein. The data hold a few hundred thousand distinct CDR3 sequences, with 15% observed a single time. This clonotype was detected many times. The antigen remains undetermined.

This chain links TRBV20-1 with TRBJ2-3; the match to TRBD2 covers 9 bases. Source material: blood. The sequence came from a woman aged 25 to 39 with Graves' hyperthyroidism. The CDR3 bases are TGCAGTGCTATCCGACTAGCGGGCACAGATACGCAGTATTTT. Its protein product is CSAIRLAGTDTQYF.